This paragraph reports one T cell receptor (beta chain). Its cognate antigen is unknown. The data originate from a study of beta chain features in type 1 diabetes. Across the study: Healthy donors, compared against patients, showed similar age, gender and cell yields.

Study observations and caveats: Patients with Type 1 diabetes showed moderately but significantly shorter TCRB CDR3s in all four CD4+ subsets.

Isolated RNA was reverse transcribed in full, so expressed TCRB transcripts were sequenced. Some clones are missing from TCRdb's copy, which holds only in-frame ones; the method was immunoSEQ multiplex PCR. The profile shows about 160,000 clones, over 7.5% of them singletons. CDR3 length equals 14 residues. In germline, CDR1 is SQVTM, CDR2 ANQGSEA. V dropped 4 bases and J dropped 0 bases, with 11 bases sitting between them. The chain couples TRBV29-1 to TRBJ2-3; D possibly corresponds to TRBD1 (6 bases). Sequenced: central memory CD4+ T cells from blood. This clonotype was sampled from a woman between 18 and 29 years old in good health. CDR3 in DNA: TGCAGCGTTGGAGGGGGTGCCAGCACAGATACGCAGTATTTT. Protein product: CSVGGGASTDTQYF.